The entry below gives a single T cell receptor beta chain sequence along with its context. Its antigen is unidentified. TCRdb itself ran the 5' RACE reads through MiXCR, one entry per CDR3 protein. The sample includes roughly 630,000 distinct CDR3 sequences, about 7.1% of them seen just once. CDR1 is SQVTM and CDR2 is ANQGSEA in the germline V gene. The CDR3 contains 12 residues. With V trimmed by 7 bases and J by 4 bases, 6 bases remained unmatched. This sample stems from a study of identical twins. General study points: Researchers caution that invariant MAIT and iNKT cells could partly confound zero-insertion analyses.

The same sample was also studied in work on yellow fever vaccine responses in identical twins.

The chain has TRBV29-1 and TRBJ1-1, with TRBD1 identical over 7 bases. This TCR came from a woman aged 18-29 years in good health. Sequencing used PBMCs. The CDR3 DNA sequence: TGCAGCGCCGATTCAGGGGGCACTGAAGCTTTCTTT. Protein product: CSADSGGTEAFF.